Below, 14 T cell receptor beta chains from the same sample are listed, as sequenced in a study of sequential checkpoint blockade in melanoma. Treatment specified: randomized to nivolumab then ipilimumab (arm A) or the reverse (arm B). Only in-frame clones appear in the TCRdb table, and some are missing; sequencing was by immunoSEQ multiplex PCR. The sample lists around 34,000 clones, approximately 81% occurring once. The source material was CD8+ T cells sorted from blood (inferred from file names), sampled from a patient given nivolumab and ipilimumab in sequence. The receptors here all came from a human donor with melanoma.

The chain has TRBV5-1 and TRBJ2-2; 8 bases agree with TRBD2. V was clipped by 3 bases and J by 1 base; unmatched bases: 8. The CDR3 consists of 17 residues. CDR1 is SGHRS, CDR2 YFSETQ, per germline. Here the CDR3 DNA reads TGCGCCAGCAGCTCCTCAAGCGGGGGCTGGAACACCGGGGAGCTGTTTTTT. It codes for CASSSSSGGWNTGELFF.

The chain uses TRBV18 and TRBJ2-7; TRBD2 might be the D (6 bases). V lost 5 bases to trimming and J lost 5 bases, with 16 bases between them. Germline lookup yields CDR1 KGHSH and CDR2 LQKENI. The CDR3 is 14 residues long. For the CDR3, the DNA is TGTGCCAGCTCAACCGTGACTAGTTCCCACGAGCAGTACTTC. As protein: CASSTVTSSHEQYF.

This chain links TRBV27 with TRBJ2-1; D possibly corresponds to TRBD2 (5 bases). Per germline, CDR1 MNHEY and CDR2 SMNVEV (reference sequence). Trimming took off 7 bases at V and 10 bases at J, with 20 bases between the two ends. The CDR3 length is 14 residues. CDR3 in DNA: TGTGCCAGCACCTCACGGGCCATTTCGGGAGAGCAGTTCTTC. This codes for CASTSRAISGEQFF.

This clone was seen more than once but under ten times. The chain recombines TRBV14 with TRBJ2-3, with D perhaps TRBD2 (6 bases). The germline V gene encodes CDR1 SGHDN and CDR2 FVKESK. V was trimmed by 0 bases and J by 6 bases, leaving 13 bases between them. This CDR3 contains 15 residues. The CDR3 coding sequence is TGTGCCAGCAGCCAAGATGGGACTGCGTATGATACGCAGTATTTT. Its translation: CASSQDGTAYDTQYF.

This sequence joins TRBV4-3 and TRBJ1-2, with D maybe TRBD1 (6 bases). The CDR3 totals 14 residues. Germline-derived CDR1 and CDR2 are LGHNA and YSLEER. V lost 0 bases and J lost 4, with 9 bases in between. The CDR3 nucleotides are TGCGCCAGCAGCCAAGATAAAGGGGGCTATGGCTACACCTTC. Translating it yields CASSQDKGGYGYTF.

V and J are TRBV6-5 and TRBJ1-5; no clear D. The CDR3 is 14 amino acids. Germline values: CDR1 MNHEY, CDR2 SVGAGI. V was clipped by 4 bases and J by 3 bases, with 10 bases between them. This CDR3 reads CASSFAGLNQPQHF. CDR3 nucleotide sequence: TGTGCCAGCAGTTTTGCAGGACTCAATCAGCCCCAGCATTTT.

The chain joins TRBV27 to TRBJ1-4; the match to TRBD1 covers 8 bases. V was clipped by 4 bases and J by 4 bases; unmatched bases: 8. The CDR3 contains 16 residues. CDR1 MNHEY and CDR2 SMNVEV come from the germline V gene (reference sequence). CDR3 nucleotide sequence: TGTGCCAGCAGTTCTGTTACAGGGGGAGGTAATGAAAAACTGTTTTTT. It translates to CASSSVTGGGNEKLFF.

The CDR3 region has the DNA TGTGCCAGCAGCTCCTACCTAGCGGGATTGCCCTACAATGAGCAGTTCTTC. Its translation: CASSSYLAGLPYNEQFF. The chain combines TRBV7-8 with TRBJ2-1; 9 bases match TRBD2. J was trimmed by 2 bases and V by 4 bases; bases with no gene match: 9. The CDR3 extends over 17 amino acids. Germline values: CDR1 SGHVS, CDR2 FQNEAQ.

The V gene is TRBV7-9, the J gene TRBJ2-1; 8 nucleotides align to TRBD2. CDR1 and CDR2 from the germline V gene are SEHNR and FQNEAQ (reference sequence). The length of the CDR3 is 15 residues. V dropped 5 bases and J dropped 9; count of bases not matched to a gene: 12. The CDR3 sequence is CASSPLWERGREQFF. The CDR3 DNA is TGTGCCAGCAGCCCACTGTGGGAGCGGGGGCGTGAGCAGTTCTTC.

V and J are TRBV28 and TRBJ2-7, with D unclear. V was shortened by 8 bases and J by 4 bases, with 15 bases between the two germline ends. Germline lookup yields CDR1 MDHEN and CDR2 SYDVKM. This CDR3 has 13 residues. The CDR3 coding sequence is TGTGCCAGCTCGGTTTTGGGCACATACGAGCAGTACTTC. Translating it yields CASSVLGTYEQYF.

This sequence joins TRBV9 and TRBJ1-2; 9 nucleotides agree with TRBD1. This CDR3 has 14 amino acids. Trimming at V came to 4 bases and at J to 7 bases, leaving 8 bases not matched to a gene. Germline V gives CDR1 SGDLS, CDR2 YYNGEE. CDR3 protein: CASSPTQGAGGYTF. The DNA of the CDR3 is TGTGCCAGCAGCCCAACACAGGGGGCGGGTGGCTACACCTTC.

The genes are TRBV27 and TRBJ2-7; tentatively, D is TRBD1 (7 bases). Germline CDR1 is MNHEY and CDR2 is SMNVEV (reference sequence). The CDR3 covers 14 residues. V lost 5 bases to trimming and J lost 4 bases, with 15 bases between them. Here the CDR3 reads CASSPTPGGYEQYF. Here the CDR3 DNA reads TGTGCCAGCAGTCCAACACCAGGGGGGTACGAGCAGTACTTC.

This CDR3 reads CASSEMDSKAEFNSPLHF. The CDR3 region has the DNA TGTGCCAGCAGTGAAATGGACAGCAAGGCCGAGTTTAATTCACCCCTCCACTTT. The chain links TRBV2 to TRBJ1-6; tentatively, D is TRBD1 (6 bases). The V gene's germline CDR1 is SNHLY and CDR2 FYNNEI. V was shortened by 2 bases and J by 6 bases, with 20 bases between the two germline ends. The CDR3 consists of 18 residues.

The chain combines TRBV4-1 with TRBJ1-2, with TRBD1 matching 8 bases. The CDR3 totals 15 residues. Germline values: CDR1 MGHRA, CDR2 YSYEKL. V lost 1 base to trimming and J lost 5 bases; unmatched junction nucleotides: 6. The CDR3 loop is CASSQGPGQGYGYTF. The CDR3 nucleotides are TGCGCCAGCAGCCAAGGTCCAGGACAGGGTTATGGCTACACCTTC.